This TCR beta chain was found in a study of T and B cells in COVID-19 patients. Multiplex PCR with BIOMED2 TRB-A/B primer pools amplified TRB rearrangements. From the multiplex PCR reads, TCRdb called clonotypes with MiXCR, one entry per CDR3 protein. The sample has 23,000 or so distinct CDR3 sequences; about 31% are singletons. The CDR3 has 14 amino acids. The J segment lost 4 bases and the V segment lost 6 bases, leaving 7 bases of the junction unmatched. CDR1 and CDR2 (germline): MNHEY, SVGAGI. Only a few counts were recorded for this clonotype. Blood genomic DNA input for TRB amplification was roughly 250-550 ng.

Specimen: blood. This TCR came from a human donor who had recovered from COVID-19. The rearrangement links TRBV6-5 to TRBJ1-2; TRBD1 matches 8 bases. The DNA of the CDR3 is TGTGCCAGCAGGTCGGGTACAGGGGGCTATGGCTACACCTTC. Translated, it gives CASRSGTGGYGYTF.